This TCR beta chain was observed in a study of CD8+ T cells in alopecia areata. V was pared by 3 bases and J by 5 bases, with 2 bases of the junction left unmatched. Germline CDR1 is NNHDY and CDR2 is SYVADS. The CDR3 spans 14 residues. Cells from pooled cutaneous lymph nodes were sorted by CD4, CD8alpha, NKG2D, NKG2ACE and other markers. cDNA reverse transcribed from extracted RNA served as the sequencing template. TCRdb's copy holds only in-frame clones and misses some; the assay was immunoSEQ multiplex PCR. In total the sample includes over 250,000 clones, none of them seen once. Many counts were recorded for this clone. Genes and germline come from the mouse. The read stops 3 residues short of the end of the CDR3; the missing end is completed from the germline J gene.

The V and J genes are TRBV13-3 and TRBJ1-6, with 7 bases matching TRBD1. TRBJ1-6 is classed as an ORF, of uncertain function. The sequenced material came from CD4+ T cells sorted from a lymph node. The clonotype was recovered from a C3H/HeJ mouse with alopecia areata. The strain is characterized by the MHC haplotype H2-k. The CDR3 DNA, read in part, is TGTGCCAGCAGTGTGACAGGGAATAATTCGCCC. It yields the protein CASSVTGNNSP. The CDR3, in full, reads CASSVTGNNSPLYF.